Each of the 9 T cell receptor beta chains below was sequenced from the same sample in a study of human T cells and chemical hapten exposure. Time point reported: pre-sensitization, week 0. Specified treatment: therapeutic diphenylcyclopropenone sensitization with weekly scalp DPC. TCRdb analysed the RACE reads with MiXCR anew, one entry per CDR3 protein. Here the sample spans some 300,000 distinct CDR3 sequences, about 5% being singletons. Sequenced material: whole blood, taken in connection with sensitization to the hapten diphenylcyclopropenone (DPC). These receptors were obtained from a woman aged 18-29 years with alopecia areata. Some clones in this sample may be carry-over from other donors' samples.

The chain couples TRBV18 to TRBJ2-1; no reliable D call. From germline, CDR1 is KGHSH and CDR2 LQKENI. The CDR3 length is 16 residues. V lost 2 bases, J lost 0 bases, and 11 bases lay in between. The CDR3 DNA reads as TGTGCCAGCTCACCATTTGGTGGCATCTCCTACAATGAGCAGTTCTTC. As protein: CASSPFGGISYNEQFF.

The table lists this clonotype with many counts. The gene calls are TRBV7-2 and TRBJ1-5; 8 positions match TRBD1. This CDR3 contains 18 residues. J lost 2 bases, V lost 2 bases, and 11 bases had no gene match. Germline assignment: CDR1 SGHTA and CDR2 FQGNSA. CDR3: CASSLYPKGQGGNQPQHF. The CDR3 DNA reads as TGTGCCAGCAGCTTATATCCCAAAGGACAGGGCGGCAATCAGCCCCAGCATTTT.

This clonotype has at least ten counts. The chain combines TRBV7-2 with TRBJ1-1; D is unclear. The V end was cut by 2 bases, the J end by 1 base, with 5 bases between. This CDR3 is 13 amino acids long. The V gene's germline CDR1 is SGHTA and CDR2 FQGNSA. Here the CDR3 DNA reads TGTGCCAGCAGCTTAATGGGGAACACTGAAGCTTTCTTT. It is translated as CASSLMGNTEAFF.

This clonotype was counted many times. J is TRBJ2-1 and V is TRBV6-2 or TRBV6-3, with TRBD2 as a possible D gene (5 bases). CDR1 and CDR2 from the germline V gene are MNHEY and SVGEGT. V lost 2 bases and J lost 3, with 14 bases in between. The CDR3 sequence is 16 residues long. In DNA form, the CDR3 reads TGTGCCAGCAGTTACGGGAGAGGCTCCGGCTACAATGAGCAGTTCTTC. Amino acid sequence: CASSYGRGSGYNEQFF.

This clonotype was seen ten or more times. The chain has TRBV5-5 and TRBJ1-3, with no clear D. The CDR3 spans 16 residues. The germline V and J ends were trimmed by 1 base and 0 bases, with 11 bases remaining between them. Germline CDR1 and CDR2: SGHKS and YYEKEE (reference sequence). CDR3: CASSLTLVNSGNTIYF. As DNA, the CDR3 is TGTGCCAGCAGCTTGACGCTGGTGAACTCTGGAAACACCATATATTTT.

This clonotype appeared many times. This chain connects TRBV11-2 to TRBJ2-7, with TRBD1 as a possible D gene (5 bases). This CDR3 has 14 residues. Germline assignment: CDR1 SGHAT and CDR2 FQNNGV. Trimming removed 5 bases at V and 1 base at J, with 12 bases between. For the CDR3, the DNA is TGTGCCAGCAGCACAGGACATAAATCCTACGAGCAGTACTTC. Its translation is CASSTGHKSYEQYF.

V gene TRBV7-2 combines with J gene TRBJ1-6, with D hard to call. The V end was cut by 0 bases, the J end by 7 bases, with 10 bases between. Looked up from germline, CDR1 is SGHTA and CDR2 is FQGNSA. This CDR3 region has 15 residues. The DNA of the CDR3 is TGTGCCAGCAGCTTAGCACGGGCGAGGAATTCACCCCTCCACTTT. Translation: CASSLARARNSPLHF.

This clonotype was detected many times. The chain carries TRBV7-6 and TRBJ1-6; no clear D gene. Trimming cost V 5 bases and J 8 bases, with 13 bases left between them. The CDR3 has 14 amino acids. Germline values: CDR1 SGHVS, CDR2 FNYEAQ. CDR3 bases: TGTGCCAGCAGCCCCGTCCGAACGGATTCACCCCTCCACTTT. Encoded protein: CASSPVRTDSPLHF.

This clonotype was seen at least ten times. CDR3 DNA: TGTGCCAGCAGCTTTGATGGGAGCCGAAATCAGCCCCAGCATTTT. Amino acid sequence: CASSFDGSRNQPQHF. The chain joins TRBV5-5 to TRBJ1-5; D ambiguous. V was cut by 2 bases and J by 4 bases, with 13 bases left in between. Germline CDR1 and CDR2: SGHKS and YYEKEE (reference sequence). The CDR3 sequence is 15 residues long.